This T cell receptor (beta chain) was found in a study of T cells in Graves' hyperthyroidism and ophthalmopathy. Overall study findings and caveats: Ophthalmopathy could be told apart from stable hyperthyroidism with a 13 V-J model. In the blood, most expanded thyroid clonotypes above 0.001 appeared as well.

As to this clonotype: Its antigen is unidentified.

RNA transcripts served as the template for amplifying TCR beta CDR3 regions. First-round RT-PCR of the TCR CDR3 relied on the HTBI primer set. TCRdb ran MiXCR on the multiplex PCR reads and lists one entry per CDR3 protein. Of 450,000 to 700,000 distinct CDR3 sequences in the sample, approximately 44% are singletons; the top ten hold 15% to 20%. Patients were excluded because of uncontrolled infection, other autoimmune disease, pregnancy or lactation. Clinicians diagnosed patients from clinical symptoms, serum thyroxine and TRAb, thyroid ultrasound and orbital computed tomography. Sequencing input: peripheral blood or thyroid tissue (not recorded which). This sequence was found in an adult woman with Graves' disease, either hyperthyroidism or ophthalmopathy (not recorded which).

The CDR3 DNA follows: TGCAGTGCTAGTCCGGGGAAGGGTAGTAGGACCCTCCACTTT. Its translation: CSASPGKGSRTLHF. The gene calls are TRBV20-1 and TRBJ1-6; D call uncertain. Trimming stripped 3 bases from V and 14 bases from J, with 20 bases between. Germline V CDR1 and CDR2: DFQATT, SNEGSKA (reference sequence). This CDR3 has 14 residues.